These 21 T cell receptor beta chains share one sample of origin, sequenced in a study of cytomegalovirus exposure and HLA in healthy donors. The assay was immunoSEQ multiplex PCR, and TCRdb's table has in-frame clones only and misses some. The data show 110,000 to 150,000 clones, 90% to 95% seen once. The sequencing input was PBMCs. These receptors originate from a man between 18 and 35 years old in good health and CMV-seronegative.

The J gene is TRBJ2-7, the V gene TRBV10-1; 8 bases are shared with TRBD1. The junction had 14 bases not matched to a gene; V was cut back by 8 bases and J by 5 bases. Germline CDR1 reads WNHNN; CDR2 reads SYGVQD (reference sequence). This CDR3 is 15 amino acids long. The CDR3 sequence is CASGSRRDRPDEQYV. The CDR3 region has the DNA TGCGCCAGCGGGTCAAGGCGGGACAGGCCGGACGAGCAGTACGTC.

CDR3 nucleotides: TGTGCCAGCAGGGGGACAGGGAACTATGGCTACACCTTC. The encoded protein is CASRGTGNYGYTF. The chain combines TRBV2 with TRBJ1-2, with TRBD1 matching over 9 bases. The J segment lost 2 bases and the V segment lost 6 bases, leaving 1 base of the junction unmatched. Germline V gene data show CDR1 as SNHLY and CDR2 as FYNNEI. The CDR3 totals 13 residues.

CDR3 region: CASSAGTGYEQYF. Written as DNA, the CDR3 is TGCGCCAGCAGCGCGGGGACAGGCTACGAGCAGTACTTC. The rearrangement uses TRBV5-1 and TRBJ2-7, with TRBD1 matching over 8 bases. Germline CDR1 is SGHRS and CDR2 is YFSETQ. The CDR3 runs to 13 residues. V shed 4 bases and J 3 bases; nucleotides not matched to a gene: 3.

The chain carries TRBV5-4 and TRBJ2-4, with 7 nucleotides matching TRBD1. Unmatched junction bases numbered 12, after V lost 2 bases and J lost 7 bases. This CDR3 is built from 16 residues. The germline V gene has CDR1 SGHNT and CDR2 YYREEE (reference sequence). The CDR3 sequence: CASSFVRDRERNIQYF. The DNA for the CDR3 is TGTGCCAGCAGCTTTGTGCGAGACAGGGAGAGGAACATTCAGTACTTC.

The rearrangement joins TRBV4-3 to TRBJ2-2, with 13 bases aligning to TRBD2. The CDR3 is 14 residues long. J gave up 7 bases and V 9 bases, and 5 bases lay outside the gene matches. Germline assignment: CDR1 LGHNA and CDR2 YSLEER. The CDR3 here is CASGTSGMVGELFF. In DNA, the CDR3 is TGCGCCAGTGGGACTAGCGGGATGGTCGGGGAGCTGTTTTTT.

In DNA, the CDR3 is TGTGCCAGTAGTTCTCAGGGACATGAGTGGAACACCATATATTTT. Its translation is CASSSQGHEWNTIYF. The chain combines TRBV19 with TRBJ1-3, with a tentative D call TRBD1 (6 bases). V lost 5 bases and J 7 bases, leaving 18 bases between the germline ends. In germline, CDR1 is LNHDA, CDR2 SQIVND (reference sequence). The CDR3 has 15 amino acids. Based on the CDR3 plus reference TRBV19 and TRBJ1-3, the full variable domain is DGGITQSPKYLFRKEGQNVTLSCEQNLNHDAMYWYRQDPGQGLRLIYYSQIVNDFQKGDIAEGYSVSREKKESFPLTVTSAQKNPTAFYLCASSSQGHEWNTIYFGEGSWLTVV.

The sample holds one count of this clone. The CDR3 here is CASSPGTGGTEAFF. In DNA form, the CDR3 reads TGTGCCAGCAGCCCCGGGACAGGGGGCACTGAAGCTTTCTTT. This chain connects TRBV5-4 to TRBJ1-1, with 11 positions matching TRBD1. There are 14 residues in the CDR3. Germline V lookup: CDR1 SGHNT, CDR2 YYREEE (reference sequence). V lost 4 bases, J lost 4 bases, and 3 bases stayed unmatched.

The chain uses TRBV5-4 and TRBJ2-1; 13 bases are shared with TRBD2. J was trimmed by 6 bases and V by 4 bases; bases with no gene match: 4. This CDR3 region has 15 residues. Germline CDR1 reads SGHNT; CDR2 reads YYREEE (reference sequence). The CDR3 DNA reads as TGTGCCAGCAGCCCGGGACTAGCGGGACTCAATGAGCAGTTCTTC. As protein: CASSPGLAGLNEQFF.

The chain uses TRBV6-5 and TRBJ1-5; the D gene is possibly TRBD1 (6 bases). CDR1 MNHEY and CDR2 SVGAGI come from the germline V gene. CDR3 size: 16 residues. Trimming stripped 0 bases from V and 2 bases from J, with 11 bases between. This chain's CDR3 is CASSYSGGAGNQPQHF. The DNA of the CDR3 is TGTGCCAGCAGTTACTCGGGGGGGGCGGGCAATCAGCCCCAGCATTTT.

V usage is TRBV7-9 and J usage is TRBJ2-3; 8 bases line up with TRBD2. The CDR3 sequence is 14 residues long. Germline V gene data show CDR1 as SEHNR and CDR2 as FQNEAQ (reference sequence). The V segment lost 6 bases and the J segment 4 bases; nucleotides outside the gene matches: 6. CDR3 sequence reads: CASSGTGGSDTQYF. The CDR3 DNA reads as TGTGCCAGCAGTGGGACGGGAGGGTCAGATACGCAGTATTTT. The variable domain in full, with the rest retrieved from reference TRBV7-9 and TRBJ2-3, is DTGVSQNPRHKITKRGQNVTFRCDPISEHNRLYWYRQTLGQGPEFLTYFQNEAQLEKSRLLSDRFSAERPKGSFSTLEIQRTEQGDSAMYLCASSGTGGSDTQYFGPGTRLTVL.

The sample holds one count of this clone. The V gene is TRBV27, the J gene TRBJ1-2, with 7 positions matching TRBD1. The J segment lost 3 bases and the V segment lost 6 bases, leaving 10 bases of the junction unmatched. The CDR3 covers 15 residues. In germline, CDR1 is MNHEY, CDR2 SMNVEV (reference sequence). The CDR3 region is CASRPFPGTDYGYTF. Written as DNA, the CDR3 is TGTGCCAGCAGGCCCTTCCCGGGGACAGACTATGGCTACACCTTC.

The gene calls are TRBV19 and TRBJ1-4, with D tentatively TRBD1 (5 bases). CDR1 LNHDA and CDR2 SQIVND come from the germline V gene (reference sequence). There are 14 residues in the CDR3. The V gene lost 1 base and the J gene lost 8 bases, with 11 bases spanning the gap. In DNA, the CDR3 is TGTGCCAGTAGTATAGTAGGGGTTGGCGAAAAACTGTTTTTT. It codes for CASSIVGVGEKLFF.

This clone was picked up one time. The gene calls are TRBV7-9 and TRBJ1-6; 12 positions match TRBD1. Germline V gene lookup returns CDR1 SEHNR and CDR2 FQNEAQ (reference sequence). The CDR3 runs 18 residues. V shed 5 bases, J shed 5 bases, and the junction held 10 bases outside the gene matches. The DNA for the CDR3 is TGTGCCAGCAGCAACCGGGACAGGGGGCTTGGGCATAATTCACCCCTCCACTTT. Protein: CASSNRDRGLGHNSPLHF.

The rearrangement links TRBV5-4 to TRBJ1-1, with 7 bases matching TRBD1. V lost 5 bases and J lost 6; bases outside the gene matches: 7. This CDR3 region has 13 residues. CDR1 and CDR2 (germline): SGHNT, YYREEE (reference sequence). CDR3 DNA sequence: TGTGCCAGCAGGTTATCGGGACAGCCTGAAGCTTTCTTT. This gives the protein CASRLSGQPEAFF.

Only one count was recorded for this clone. The CDR3 DNA reads as TGCGCCAGCAGCCGCCCCGGGACTAGCGGGACGGGAGAGACCCAGTACTTC. This translates into CASSRPGTSGTGETQYF. The rearrangement links TRBV4-1 to TRBJ2-5; 13 bases fit TRBD2. CDR3 size: 17 residues. V dropped 4 bases and J dropped 4; count of bases not matched to a gene: 9. Germline V gene lookup returns CDR1 MGHRA and CDR2 YSYEKL.

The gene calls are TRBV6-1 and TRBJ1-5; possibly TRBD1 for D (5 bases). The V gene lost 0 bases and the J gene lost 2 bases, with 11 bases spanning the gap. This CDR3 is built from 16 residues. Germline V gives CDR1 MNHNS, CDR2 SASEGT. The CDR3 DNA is TGTGCCAGCAGTGAAGCGTTGGGGGGTGGCAATCAGCCCCAGCATTTT. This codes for CASSEALGGGNQPQHF.

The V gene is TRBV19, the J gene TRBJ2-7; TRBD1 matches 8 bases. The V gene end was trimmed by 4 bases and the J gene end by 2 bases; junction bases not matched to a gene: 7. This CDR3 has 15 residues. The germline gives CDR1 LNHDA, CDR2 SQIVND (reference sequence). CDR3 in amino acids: CASSKETGETYEQYF. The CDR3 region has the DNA TGTGCCAGTAGTAAAGAGACAGGGGAAACCTACGAGCAGTACTTC.

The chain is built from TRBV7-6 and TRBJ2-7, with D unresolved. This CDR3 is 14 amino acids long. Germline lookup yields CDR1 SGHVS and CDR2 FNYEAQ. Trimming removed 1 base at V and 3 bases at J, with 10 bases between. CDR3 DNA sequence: TGTGCCAGCAGCTTAGGCGATGGGTACTACGAGCAGTACGTC. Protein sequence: CASSLGDGYYEQYV.

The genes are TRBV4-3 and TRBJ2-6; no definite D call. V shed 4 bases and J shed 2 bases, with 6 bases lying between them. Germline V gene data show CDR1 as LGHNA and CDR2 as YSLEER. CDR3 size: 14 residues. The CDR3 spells CASSPTPGANVLTF. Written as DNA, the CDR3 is TGCGCCAGCAGCCCCACACCTGGGGCCAACGTCCTGACTTTC.

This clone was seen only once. CDR3 in amino acids: CASRGWGHGYGYTF. The CDR3 DNA follows: TGTGCCAGCAGGGGGTGGGGACACGGATATGGCTACACCTTC. The rearrangement joins TRBV5-6 to TRBJ1-2; a weak D match, TRBD1 (6 bases). From germline, CDR1 is SGHDT and CDR2 YYEEEE. V was trimmed by 5 bases and J by 5 bases, leaving 16 bases between them. The CDR3 consists of 14 residues.

The CDR3, as DNA: TGCGCCAGCAGCCCAGGACAGGGGCTGTTCGCGGCCCTCCACTTT. This gives the protein CASSPGQGLFAALHF. This chain uses TRBV4-1 with TRBJ1-6; 9 bases are shared with TRBD1. V shed 4 bases and J 14 bases; nucleotides not matched to a gene: 12. The germline V gene encodes CDR1 MGHRA and CDR2 YSYEKL. The CDR3 covers 15 residues.